Listed here are 2 T cell receptor beta chains from one sample, sequenced in a study of T cells after yellow fever vaccination. Via MiXCR, TCRdb re-called the 5' RACE reads, giving one row per CDR3 protein. Of about 550,000 distinct CDR3 sequences detected, 15% to 20% appear once; the ten largest clones hold roughly an eighth. The source was PBMCs, collected 15 days after the yellow fever booster vaccination. The receptors stem from a man aged 25 to 40 who received the YFV17D yellow fever vaccine.

This clonotype was seen a few times. J is TRBJ2-3 and V is TRBV20-1, with 12 positions matching TRBD2. From germline, CDR1 is DFQATT and CDR2 SNEGSKA (reference sequence). The CDR3 is 18 amino acids. The ends lost 3 bases at V and 0 bases at J; junction bases unmatched: 10. CDR3 sequence reads: CSASLAGGKFASTDTQYF. CDR3 DNA sequence: TGCAGTGCTAGTCTAGCGGGAGGGAAATTCGCTAGCACAGATACGCAGTATTTT.

The chain has TRBV10-2 and TRBJ2-3; 8 bases match TRBD2. V was clipped by 8 bases and J by 0 bases; unmatched bases: 10. Germline V lookup: CDR1 WSHSY, CDR2 SAAADI. The CDR3 length is 16 residues. CDR3 in DNA: TGCGCCAGCGACCGAGAGGCTAGCGGGAGCACAGATACGCAGTATTTT. Translated, it gives CASDREASGSTDTQYF.